The 15 T cell receptor beta chains given below trace back to one sample, sequenced in a study (dated by TCRdb to between 2015 and 2016). Library preparation employed 5' RACE. This sample was sequenced with an Illumina MiSeq. TCRdb took the public reads, trimmed them with fastp at Q25, ran MiXCR for clone calling and kept in-frame beta chains. A single entry per CDR3 protein holds the most common genes and DNA from its merged rows. In all, the sample holds over 55,000 distinct CDR3 sequences, and 28% of those were seen once. The ten largest clones represent roughly 3% of the sample. Input material: tumor-infiltrating memory CD4+ T cells sorted from the breast tumor. The cell subset or site label of this sample denotes: memory CD4+ T cells, CD4+CD45RO+CD25-. The receptors were gathered from a female donor with breast cancer.

The chain links TRBV7-9 to TRBJ1-5, with D hard to call. Trimming took off 1 base at V and 0 bases at J, with 4 bases between the two ends. Germline loops: CDR1 SEHNR, CDR2 FQNEAQ (reference sequence). The CDR3 is 14 amino acids. The CDR3: CASSLVNSNQPQHF. CDR3 sequence (DNA): TGTGCCAGCAGCTTAGTGAATAGCAATCAGCCCCAGCATTTT. Combining the CDR3 with reference TRBV7-9 and TRBJ1-5 gives the whole variable domain DTGVSQNPRHKITKRGQNVTFRCDPISEHNRLYWYRQTLGQGPEFLTYFQNEAQLEKSRLLSDRFSAERPKGSFSTLEIQRTEQGDSAMYLCASSLVNSNQPQHFGDGTRLSIL.

This clonotype has a handful of counts. This chain connects TRBV5-1 to TRBJ1-2; a possible D gene is TRBD1 (5 bases). The length of the CDR3 is 15 residues. CDR1 is SGHRS and CDR2 is YFSETQ in the germline V gene. V was shortened by 0 bases and J by 4 bases, with 13 bases between the two germline ends. The CDR3 protein is CASSLDGQGRYGYTF. The CDR3 nucleotides are TGCGCCAGCAGCTTGGATGGCCAGGGTCGCTATGGCTACACCTTC.

There are a few counts of this clonotype. The J gene is TRBJ1-5, the V gene TRBV7-2; the D is unclear. The V and J ends lost 4 bases and 2 bases respectively, with 15 bases between them. Per the germline V gene, CDR1 is SGHTA and CDR2 is FQGNSA. The CDR3 is 16 amino acids. CDR3: CASSSSLGARNQPQHF. The CDR3 nucleotides read TGTGCCAGCAGCTCCTCTTTAGGAGCTCGCAATCAGCCCCAGCATTTT.

This clonotype was seen a few times. The chain recombines TRBV7-6 with TRBJ2-7; a possible D gene is TRBD2 (5 bases). The CDR3 sequence is 14 residues long. Germline assignment: CDR1 SGHVS and CDR2 FNYEAQ. With 1 base removed from V and 7 bases from J, the gap between germline ends came to 14 bases. The CDR3 bases are TGTGCCAGCAGCTTAGGTCCCGGGTCGGGGGAGCAGTACTTC. It codes for CASSLGPGSGEQYF.

This clonotype was seen only a few times. This chain connects TRBV5-1 to TRBJ2-3, with TRBD2 matching 7 bases. The CDR3 length is 15 residues. CDR1 and CDR2 from the germline V gene are SGHRS and YFSETQ. V lost 2 bases to trimming and J lost 5 bases; unmatched junction nucleotides: 8. CDR3 sequence reads: CASSFLLREKDTQYF. CDR3 DNA sequence: TGCGCCAGCAGCTTCCTTTTGCGGGAGAAAGATACGCAGTATTTT.

The chain combines TRBV7-3 with TRBJ2-5; 7 bases map to TRBD2. The length of the CDR3 is 13 residues. V was clipped by 2 bases and J by 4 bases; unmatched bases: 1. Germline loops: CDR1 SGHTA, CDR2 FQGTGA. As DNA, the CDR3 is TGTGCCAGCAGCTTACAGCGGGGAGAGACCCAGTACTTC. The encoded protein is CASSLQRGETQYF.

This clonotype was counted many times. The chain is built from TRBV5-6 and TRBJ2-1; 9 nucleotides agree with TRBD1. This CDR3 region has 15 residues. Looked up from germline, CDR1 is SGHDT and CDR2 is YYEEEE. The trim removed 5 bases at V and 6 bases at J, leaving 9 bases unmatched. CDR3 residues: CASSLRDREFNEQFF. As DNA, the CDR3 is TGTGCCAGCAGTCTCCGGGACAGGGAATTCAATGAGCAGTTCTTC.

The table lists this clonotype with a few counts. At one end, the junction sequence differs from germline, possibly due to a read error. V gene TRBV20-1 combines with J gene TRBJ1-2; unclear D gene. The CDR3 covers 14 residues. The germline V gene encodes CDR1 DFQATT and CDR2 SNEGSKA (reference sequence). The CDR3 here is CGAQPPGRIYGYTF. The CDR3 DNA sequence: TGCGGTGCCCAACCGCCCGGACGGATCTATGGCTACACCTTC.

This clonotype was detected a few times. The V call is TRBV29-1, the J call TRBJ2-2; possible D gene TRBD1, 5 bases. Deletions cut 4 bases from V and 0 bases from J, with 6 bases between. The CDR3 contains 13 residues. Germline V lookup: CDR1 SQVTM, CDR2 ANQGSEA. CDR3 residues: CSVGQPNTGELFF. The DNA of the CDR3 is TGCAGCGTTGGACAGCCGAACACCGGGGAGCTGTTTTTT.

This clonotype occurred a few times. J is TRBJ2-5 and V is TRBV7-3, with D possibly being TRBD2 (8 bases). Trimming took off 5 bases at V and 5 bases at J, with 15 bases between the two ends. Germline CDR1 SGHTA, CDR2 FQGTGA. This CDR3 spans 14 amino acids. The CDR3: CASSRQGLGETQYF. CDR3 DNA sequence: TGTGCCAGCAGCCGACAGGGACTAGGGGAGACCCAGTACTTC.

This clonotype came up a few times. The V gene is TRBV7-6, the J gene TRBJ2-1, with D possibly TRBD1 on 7 matching bases. The V and J ends lost 5 bases and 8 bases respectively, with 13 bases between them. This CDR3 has 13 amino acids. CDR1 and CDR2 from the germline V gene are SGHVS and FNYEAQ. CDR3 sequence: CASSRSRGDEQFF. The CDR3 region has the DNA TGTGCCAGCAGCCGCAGCAGGGGGGATGAGCAGTTCTTC.

There are a few counts of this clonotype. This rearrangement joins TRBV5-1 to TRBJ1-5; D uncertain. Germline values: CDR1 SGHRS, CDR2 YFSETQ. There are 14 residues in the CDR3. With 0 bases removed from V and 7 bases from J, the gap between germline ends came to 11 bases. The CDR3 DNA reads TGCGCCAGCAGCTTGGAAGGAGGGAAACAGCCCCAGCATTTT. Protein sequence: CASSLEGGKQPQHF. Full variable domain (remainder filled in from reference TRBV5-1 and TRBJ1-5): KAGVTQTPRYLIKTRGQQVTLSCSPISGHRSVSWYQQTPGQGLQFLFEYFSETQRNKGNFPGRFSGRQFSNSRSEMNVSTLELGDSALYLCASSLEGGKQPQHFGDGTRLSIL.

This clonotype was counted many times. The chain employs TRBV15 and TRBJ2-1; D not resolved. There are 17 residues in the CDR3. V gave up 1 base and J gave up 0 bases, with 13 bases separating them. Germline CDR1 reads LNHNV; CDR2 reads YYDKDF (reference sequence). Written as DNA, the CDR3 is TGTGCCACCAGCAGAGGGGCCACTTCCTCCTCCTACAATGAGCAGTTCTTC. The encoded protein is CATSRGATSSSYNEQFF.

The chain employs TRBV6-6 and TRBJ2-5; 10 bases fit TRBD1. Germline lookup yields CDR1 MNHNY and CDR2 SVGAGI (reference sequence). The CDR3 consists of 14 residues. Germline trimming cut 7 bases from V and 5 bases from J; bases unmatched to any gene: 7. This CDR3 reads CASTGQGVEETQYF. The CDR3 DNA sequence: TGTGCCAGCACCGGACAGGGGGTTGAGGAGACCCAGTACTTC.

The chain links TRBV7-2 to TRBJ1-1; TRBD1 might be the D (5 bases). The CDR3 has 15 amino acids. V dropped 1 base and J dropped 0 bases, with 9 bases sitting between them. CDR1 is SGHTA, CDR2 FQGNSA, per germline. CDR3 loop: CASSLGQTMNTEAFF. The CDR3 DNA sequence: TGTGCCAGCAGCTTAGGACAGACCATGAACACTGAAGCTTTCTTT.